This T cell receptor (beta chain) was recorded in a study of shared clonotypes between healthy human individuals. Overall study findings and caveats: Only blood was sampled, and tissue TCR repertoires likely differ from blood ones. There were few donors, and this limited the genetic and exposure-history diversity represented.

This CDR3 is built from 14 residues. CDR1 is MNHEY, CDR2 SVGAGI, per germline. Trimming took off 3 bases at V and 0 bases at J, with 5 bases between the two ends. As processed by the authors: ImmunoSEQ yielded junction-only sequences lacking quality scores, so filtering differed. Sequencing used immunoSEQ multiplex PCR; TCRdb keeps in-frame clones, though not all of them. The DNA was the basis for D and trimming; V, J and clone size are from that table. The sample yields some 2.1 million clones, about 95% seen once. The authors divided CD4+ cells into CD45RA+ naive and CD45RA-negative memory subsets. Details on this clone: Its antigen is unknown.

The sequenced sample was naive CD4+ T cells sorted from blood. Subset denoted: CD45RA+ positively selected. The clonotype comes from a man younger than 35 in good health. The J gene is TRBJ1-4, the V gene TRBV6-5; unclear D gene. CDR3 loop: CASSYGTTNEKLFF. CDR3 bases: TGTGCCAGCAGTTATGGAACAACTAATGAAAAACTGTTTTTT.